Reported below is one T cell receptor (beta chain). Its specificity is not known. The gene symbols are mouse symbols. The read finishes 1 residue shy of the CDR3 end, and the germline J gene is used to complete it. The time point denotes: mouse harvest day 14 after allogeneic transplant. Mouse grafts combined 10^7 T-cell-depleted bone marrow cells with 10^6 splenic CD5+ T cells. The CDR3 loop spans 14 amino acids. The germline CDR1 and CDR2 sequences are KGHPV and FQNQEV (reference sequence). Between the trimmed V and J ends, which lost 0 bases and 5 bases, there was a span of 11 bases. Method: immunoSEQ multiplex PCR; TCRdb's copy keeps in-frame clones and lacks some. This sample carries over 5,500 clones, around half of them seen once, and the ten largest clones take 30% to 45%. This record comes from a study of tissue T cells after allogeneic stem cell transplantation. Overall study findings and caveats: Tissue-detected TCR repertoire was only partly captured by blood and spleen T cells. The patient cohort was small and clinically heterogeneous, with limited sampling depth. Shared clones across patients were few; motif clustering revealed tissue-specific shared signatures.

This receptor was identified in a female BALB/c mouse given C57BL/6 T cells with graft-versus-host disease after an allogeneic hematopoietic cell transplant. Sequenced sample: gut tissue. The rearrangement links TRBV26 to TRBJ2-7, with a possible D match to TRBD1 (6 bases). CDR3 DNA (partial): TGTGCCAGCAGTCTGTCTACAGGGAAGGATGAACAGTAC. Residues: CASSLSTGKDEQY. The whole CDR3 sequence reads CASSLSTGKDEQYF.